This T cell receptor beta chain appears in the sequencing data of a study of T cells after yellow fever vaccination. This clonotype is medium-sized in the sample. A single record per CDR3 protein comes from TCRdb applying MiXCR to the 5' RACE reads. Of roughly 32,000 distinct CDR3 sequences in the sample, 6.6% were seen once. The germline V gene has CDR1 LGHNA and CDR2 YNFKEQ. V gave up 1 base and J gave up 1 base, with 7 bases separating them. The CDR3 extends over 15 amino acids. The sequence was obtained from a man between 18 and 35 years old who received the YFV17D yellow fever vaccine. The V gene is TRBV4-2, the J gene TRBJ2-2, with TRBD2 as a possible D gene (6 bases). Sequencing was performed on PBMCs, either bulk or a sorted T-cell subset (CD4+, CD8+, memory, or dextramer-sorted; not recorded which), taken on the day of the first yellow fever vaccination. The CDR3 DNA reads as TGTGCCAGCAGCCAAGTGGAGGGGAACACCGGGGAGCTGTTTTTT. It yields the protein CASSQVEGNTGELFF.